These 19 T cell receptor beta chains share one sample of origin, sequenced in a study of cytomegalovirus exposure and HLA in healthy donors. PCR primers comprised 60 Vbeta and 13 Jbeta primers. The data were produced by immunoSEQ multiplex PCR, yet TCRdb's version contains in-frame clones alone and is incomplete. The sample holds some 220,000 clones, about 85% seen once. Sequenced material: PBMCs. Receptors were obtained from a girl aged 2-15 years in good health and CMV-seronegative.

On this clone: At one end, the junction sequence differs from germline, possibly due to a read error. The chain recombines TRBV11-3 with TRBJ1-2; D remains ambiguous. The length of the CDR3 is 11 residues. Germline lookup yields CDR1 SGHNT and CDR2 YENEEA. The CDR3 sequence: CASSLGAGDLF. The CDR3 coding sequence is TGTGCCAGCAGCTTAGGGGCAGGTGACCTCTTC.

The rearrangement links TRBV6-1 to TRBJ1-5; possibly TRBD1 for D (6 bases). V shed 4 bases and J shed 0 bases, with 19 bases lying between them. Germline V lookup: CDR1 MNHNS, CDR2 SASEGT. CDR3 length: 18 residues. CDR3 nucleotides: TGTGCCAGCAGTGCCACTAGGGGGGGGGTCTATAGCAATCAGCCCCAGCATTTT. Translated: CASSATRGGVYSNQPQHF.

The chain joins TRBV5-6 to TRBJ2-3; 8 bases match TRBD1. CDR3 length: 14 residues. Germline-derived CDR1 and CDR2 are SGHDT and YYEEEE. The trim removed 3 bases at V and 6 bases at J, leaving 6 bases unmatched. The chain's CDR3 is CASSSWTGSDTQYF. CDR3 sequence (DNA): TGTGCCAGCAGCTCCTGGACAGGGAGCGATACGCAGTATTTT.

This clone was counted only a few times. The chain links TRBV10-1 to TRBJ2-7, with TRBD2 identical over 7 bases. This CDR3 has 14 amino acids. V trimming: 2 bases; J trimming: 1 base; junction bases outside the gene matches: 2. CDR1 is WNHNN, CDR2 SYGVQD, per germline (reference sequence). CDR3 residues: CASSEGGSSYEQYF. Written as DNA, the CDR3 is TGCGCCAGCAGTGAGGGCGGGAGTTCCTACGAGCAGTACTTC.

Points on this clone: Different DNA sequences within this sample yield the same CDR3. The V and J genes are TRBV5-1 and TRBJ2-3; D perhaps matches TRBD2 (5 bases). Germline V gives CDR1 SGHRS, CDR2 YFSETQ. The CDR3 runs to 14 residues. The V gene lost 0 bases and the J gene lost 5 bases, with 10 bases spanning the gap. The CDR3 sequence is CASSLGGLGDTQYF. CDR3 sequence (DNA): TGCGCCAGCAGCTTGGGCGGGCTGGGAGATACGCAGTATTTT.

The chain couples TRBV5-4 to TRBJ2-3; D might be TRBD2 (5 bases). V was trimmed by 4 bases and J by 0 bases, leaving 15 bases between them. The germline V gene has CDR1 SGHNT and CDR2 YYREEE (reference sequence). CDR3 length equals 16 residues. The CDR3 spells CASSPRGLVSTDTQYF. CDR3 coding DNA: TGTGCCAGCAGCCCACGCGGGCTGGTAAGCACAGATACGCAGTATTTT.

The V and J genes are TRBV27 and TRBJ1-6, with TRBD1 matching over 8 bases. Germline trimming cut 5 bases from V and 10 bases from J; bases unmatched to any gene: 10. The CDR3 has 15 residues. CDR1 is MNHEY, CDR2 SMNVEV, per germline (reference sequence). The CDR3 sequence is CASSHRTGNGSPLHF. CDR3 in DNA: TGTGCCAGCAGTCACCGGACAGGGAATGGGTCACCCCTCCACTTT.

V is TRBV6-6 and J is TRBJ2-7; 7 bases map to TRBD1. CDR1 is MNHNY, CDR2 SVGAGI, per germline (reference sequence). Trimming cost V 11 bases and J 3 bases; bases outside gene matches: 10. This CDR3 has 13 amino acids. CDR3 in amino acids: CAGNQGENYEQYF. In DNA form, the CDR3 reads TGTGCCGGAAATCAGGGGGAGAACTACGAGCAGTACTTC.

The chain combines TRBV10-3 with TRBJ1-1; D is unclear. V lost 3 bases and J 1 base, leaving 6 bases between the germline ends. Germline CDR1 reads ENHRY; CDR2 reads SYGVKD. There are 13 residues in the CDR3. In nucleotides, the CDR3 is TGTGCCATCAGTGAACACACGAACACTGAAGCTTTCTTT. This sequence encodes CAISEHTNTEAFF.

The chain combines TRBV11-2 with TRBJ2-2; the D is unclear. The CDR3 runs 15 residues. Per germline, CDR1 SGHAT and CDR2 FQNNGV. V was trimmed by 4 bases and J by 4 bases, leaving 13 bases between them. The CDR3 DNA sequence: TGTGCCAGCAGCTCTCTTTTTGTAGTCACCGGGGAGCTGTTTTTT. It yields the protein CASSSLFVVTGELFF.

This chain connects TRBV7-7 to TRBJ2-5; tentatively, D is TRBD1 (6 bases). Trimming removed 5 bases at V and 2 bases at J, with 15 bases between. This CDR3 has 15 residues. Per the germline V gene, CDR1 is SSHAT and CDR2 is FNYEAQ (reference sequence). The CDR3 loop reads CASSLQQGSQETQYF. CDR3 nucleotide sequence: TGTGCCAGCAGCCTTCAACAGGGATCTCAAGAGACCCAGTACTTC.

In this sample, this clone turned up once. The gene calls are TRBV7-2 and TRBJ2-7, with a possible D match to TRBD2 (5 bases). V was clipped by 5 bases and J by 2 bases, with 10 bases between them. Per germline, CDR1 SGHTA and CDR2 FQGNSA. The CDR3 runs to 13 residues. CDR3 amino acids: CASSMDLTYEQYF. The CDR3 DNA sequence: TGTGCCAGCAGCATGGACTTAACCTACGAGCAGTACTTC.

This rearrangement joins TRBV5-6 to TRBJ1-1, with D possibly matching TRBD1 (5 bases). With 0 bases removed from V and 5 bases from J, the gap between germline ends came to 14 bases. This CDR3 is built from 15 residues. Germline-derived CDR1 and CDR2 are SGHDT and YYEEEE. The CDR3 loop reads CASSLVPGGSTEAFF. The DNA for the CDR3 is TGTGCCAGCAGCTTGGTCCCCGGGGGGAGTACTGAAGCTTTCTTT.

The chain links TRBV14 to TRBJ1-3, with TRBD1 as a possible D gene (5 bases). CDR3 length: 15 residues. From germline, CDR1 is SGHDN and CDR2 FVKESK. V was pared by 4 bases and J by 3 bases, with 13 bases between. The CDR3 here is CASSRGRWDGNTIYF. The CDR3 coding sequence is TGTGCCAGCAGCCGGGGCAGGTGGGATGGAAACACCATATATTTT.

For the CDR3, the DNA is TGTGCCAGCAGCGTAGCGAACGGGGGGGCGGGTGAGCAGTTCTTC. This codes for CASSVANGGAGEQFF. This sequence joins TRBV9 and TRBJ2-1, with 8 bases that match TRBD2. The CDR3 loop spans 15 amino acids. CDR1 is SGDLS, CDR2 YYNGEE, per germline. With V trimmed by 0 bases and J by 9 bases, 8 bases remained unmatched.

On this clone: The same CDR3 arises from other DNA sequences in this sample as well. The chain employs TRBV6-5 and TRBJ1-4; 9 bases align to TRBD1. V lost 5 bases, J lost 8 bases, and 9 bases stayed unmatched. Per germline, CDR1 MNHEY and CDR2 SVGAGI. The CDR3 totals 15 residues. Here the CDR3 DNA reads TGTGCCAGCAGTCACCCGGGACAGGGAGGAGAAAAACTGTTTTTT. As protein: CASSHPGQGGEKLFF.

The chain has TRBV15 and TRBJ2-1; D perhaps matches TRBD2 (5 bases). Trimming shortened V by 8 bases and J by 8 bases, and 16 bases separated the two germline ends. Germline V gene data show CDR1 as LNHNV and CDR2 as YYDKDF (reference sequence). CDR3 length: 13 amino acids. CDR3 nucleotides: TGTGCCACCGGAACGGTGTGGGGAGATGAGCAGTTCTTC. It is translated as CATGTVWGDEQFF.

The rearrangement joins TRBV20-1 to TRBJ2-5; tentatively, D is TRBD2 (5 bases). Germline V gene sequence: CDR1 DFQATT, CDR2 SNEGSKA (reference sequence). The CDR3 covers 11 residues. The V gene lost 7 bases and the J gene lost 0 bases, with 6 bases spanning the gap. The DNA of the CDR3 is TGCAGTGGACTACACCAAGAGACCCAGTACTTC. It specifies CSGLHQETQYF.

The CDR3 region has the DNA TGTGCCAGCAGCTACCCCACCCGGGGACTAGCGGGAGGGGGGCAAGAGACCCAGTACTTC. As protein: CASSYPTRGLAGGGQETQYF. This chain connects TRBV5-8 to TRBJ2-5, with 16 nucleotides matching TRBD2. This CDR3 contains 20 residues. V lost 3 bases and J lost 2; bases outside the gene matches: 13. Looked up from germline, CDR1 is SGHTS and CDR2 is YDEGEE.